A single sample gave rise to the 17 T cell receptor beta chains below, sequenced in a study of Graves' ophthalmopathy and Graves' hyperthyroidism. RNA transcripts yielded amplified TCR beta CDR3 regions. Second-round multiplex PCR followed a first-round RT-PCR using HTBI primers. Each CDR3 protein gets one entry after TCRdb re-called the multiplex PCR reads with MiXCR. The table has some 750,000 distinct CDR3 sequences, roughly 40% seen once. Sequencing was performed on peripheral blood. Receptors were obtained from an adult man with Graves' ophthalmopathy.

This clonotype has just a few counts. The chain joins TRBV9 to TRBJ2-2, with D possibly TRBD1 on 6 matching bases. Trimming stripped 0 bases from V and 6 bases from J, with 15 bases between. The germline V gene has CDR1 SGDLS and CDR2 YYNGEE. This CDR3 region has 16 residues. The CDR3 loop reads CASSVGTGYLAGELFF. DNA of the CDR3: TGTGCCAGCAGCGTAGGCACAGGGTACCTGGCCGGGGAGCTGTTTTTT.

In its sample, this clonotype was seen a few times. This rearrangement joins TRBV7-9 to TRBJ2-7; unclear D gene. The CDR3 has 16 residues. Germline CDR1 and CDR2: SEHNR and FQNEAQ (reference sequence). Trimming removed 6 bases from V and 7 bases from J, with 25 bases in between. The CDR3 sequence: CASRTLRSGLSLEQYF. For the CDR3, the DNA is TGTGCCAGCAGGACCCTGAGATCAGGTCTAAGTCTGGAGCAGTACTTC.

This clonotype was counted once. At one of its ends the junction is not consistent with the germline gene, which may arise from a read error. The V call is TRBV11-2, the J call TRBJ2-7, with 10 bases matching TRBD2. Germline V gene sequence: CDR1 SGHAT, CDR2 FQNNGV. The CDR3 spans 16 residues. This chain's CDR3 is CANSLDHYGTSAEQYF. CDR3 nucleotide sequence: TGTGCCAACAGCTTAGATCATTACGGGACTAGCGCCGAGCAGTACTTC. The full variable domain, in which reference TRBV11-2 and TRBJ2-7 provide the parts outside the CDR3, is EAGVAQSPRYKIIEKRQSVAFWCNPISGHATLYWYQQILGQGPKLLIQFQNNGVVDDSQLPKDRFSAERLKGVDSTLKIQPAKLEDSAVYLCANSLDHYGTSAEQYFGPGTRLTVT.

This clonotype was observed many times. This chain connects TRBV11-2 to TRBJ2-7, with D uncertain. Trimming removed 5 bases at V and 2 bases at J, with 7 bases between. Germline CDR1 reads SGHAT; CDR2 reads FQNNGV. The CDR3 is 12 residues long. The CDR3 DNA is TGTGCCAGCAGCCGAGGACCCTACGAGCAGTACTTC. This sequence encodes CASSRGPYEQYF. The whole variable domain, filled in from reference TRBV11-2 and TRBJ2-7, reads EAGVAQSPRYKIIEKRQSVAFWCNPISGHATLYWYQQILGQGPKLLIQFQNNGVVDDSQLPKDRFSAERLKGVDSTLKIQPAKLEDSAVYLCASSRGPYEQYFGPGTRLTVT.

The genes are TRBV5-1 and TRBJ1-1, with 11 bases matching TRBD1. The CDR3 runs to 14 residues. The V gene end was trimmed by 3 bases and the J gene end by 10 bases; junction bases not matched to a gene: 8. The V gene's germline CDR1 is SGHRS and CDR2 YFSETQ. The CDR3 sequence: CASSYRDRGILAFF. CDR3 nucleotides: TGCGCCAGCAGCTACCGGGACAGGGGGATTTTAGCTTTCTTT.

This clonotype was seen a few times. This rearrangement joins TRBV2 to TRBJ2-3; 7 nucleotides agree with TRBD2. The V gene's germline CDR1 is SNHLY and CDR2 FYNNEI. Losses at the gene ends were 2 bases for V and 1 base for J; bases not matched to a gene: 15. There are 19 residues in the CDR3. Here the CDR3 reads CASSESDGRIGGGTDTQYF. The CDR3, as DNA: TGTGCCAGCAGTGAATCGGACGGGAGGATAGGCGGAGGCACAGATACGCAGTATTTT.

V gene TRBV7-2 combines with J gene TRBJ2-7, with a tentative D call TRBD2 (6 bases). V dropped 6 bases and J dropped 2 bases, with 17 bases sitting between them. The CDR3 totals 15 residues. Germline V CDR1 and CDR2: SGHTA, FQGNSA. Here the CDR3 DNA reads TGTGCCAGCAGTGAAGCGGGCAGAAGAGCCTACGAGCAGTACTTC. It yields the protein CASSEAGRRAYEQYF.

This clonotype came up a few times. The chain joins TRBV20-1 to TRBJ2-7, with D possibly being TRBD1 or TRBD2 (5 bases each). This CDR3 has 14 residues. V dropped 0 bases and J dropped 1 base, with 10 bases sitting between them. Germline assignment: CDR1 DFQATT and CDR2 SNEGSKA (reference sequence). The CDR3 loop reads CSARDRGRSYEQYF. CDR3 DNA: TGCAGTGCTAGAGATCGGGGCAGGTCCTACGAGCAGTACTTC.

The chain recombines TRBV25-1 with TRBJ1-5; D call uncertain. This CDR3 spans 12 amino acids. Trimming removed 8 bases from V and 8 bases from J, with 13 bases in between. Germline V gene sequence: CDR1 MGHDK, CDR2 SYGVNS. The DNA of the CDR3 is TGTGCCAGCCCTGAACAGTTGGAGCCCCAGCATTTT. It specifies CASPEQLEPQHF.

This clonotype was detected many times. The chain uses TRBV7-2 and TRBJ2-7; TRBD1 agrees at 7 bases. In germline, CDR1 is SGHTA, CDR2 FQGNSA. The CDR3 runs 14 residues. The trim removed 5 bases at V and 5 bases at J, leaving 9 bases unmatched. The CDR3 DNA follows: TGTGCCAGCAGCCCCCGACAGGGTACCGACGAGCAGTACTTC. Translated, it gives CASSPRQGTDEQYF.

This clonotype has ten or more counts. This chain connects TRBV7-9 to TRBJ1-2; D is possibly TRBD1 (5 bases). Germline V gene sequence: CDR1 SEHNR, CDR2 FQNEAQ (reference sequence). Trimming removed 2 bases from V and 4 bases from J, with 8 bases in between. The CDR3 is 13 residues long. CDR3 sequence (DNA): TGTGCCAGCAGCTTATCAGGGATCTATGGCTACACCTTC. This codes for CASSLSGIYGYTF.

CDR3 residues: CAATGQRTEAFF. The CDR3 DNA sequence: TGTGCCGCAACGGGACAGCGGACTGAAGCTTTCTTT. This chain uses TRBV10-3 with TRBJ1-1; the match to TRBD1 covers 7 bases. The germline V gene encodes CDR1 ENHRY and CDR2 SYGVKD. The CDR3 runs to 12 residues. The V segment lost 11 bases and the J segment 5 bases; nucleotides outside the gene matches: 8.

A few counts support this clonotype. This sequence joins TRBV7-2 and TRBJ2-7, with D perhaps TRBD1 (5 bases). The CDR3 sequence is 13 residues long. The germline V gene encodes CDR1 SGHTA and CDR2 FQGNSA. Trimming took 3 bases from V and 3 from J, leaving 9 bases between them. CDR3 region: CASSLDTRYEQYF. For the CDR3, the DNA is TGTGCCAGCAGCTTGGACACACGCTACGAGCAGTACTTC.

The chain is built from TRBV14 and TRBJ2-7, with 12 bases identical to TRBD1. The CDR3 has 13 amino acids. CDR1 SGHDN and CDR2 FVKESK come from the germline V gene. The ends lost 8 bases at V and 6 bases at J; junction bases unmatched: 5. The CDR3 DNA reads as TGTGCCAGCGCCGGGACAGGGGGCTCCGAGCAGTACTTC. Residues: CASAGTGGSEQYF.

V is TRBV7-2 and J is TRBJ2-2, with D hard to call. Germline CDR1 and CDR2: SGHTA and FQGNSA. Deletions cut 2 bases from V and 0 bases from J, with 7 bases between. This CDR3 comprises 15 residues. Written as DNA, the CDR3 is TGTGCCAGCAGCTTATACGACCCGAACACCGGGGAGCTGTTTTTT. This sequence encodes CASSLYDPNTGELFF. Full variable domain (outside the CDR3, taken from reference TRBV7-2 and TRBJ2-2): GAGVSQSPSNKVTEKGKDVELRCDPISGHTALYWYRQSLGQGLEFLIYFQGNSAPDKSGLPSDRFSAERTGGSVSTLTIQRTQQEDSAVYLCASSLYDPNTGELFFGEGSRLTVL.

The table lists this clonotype with many counts. This sequence joins TRBV15 and TRBJ1-5; D remains unclear. V shed 0 bases and J shed 7 bases, with 7 bases lying between them. The CDR3 covers 13 residues. Per germline, CDR1 LNHNV and CDR2 YYDKDF (reference sequence). CDR3 sequence reads: CATSRDRQQPQHF. The CDR3, as DNA: TGTGCCACCAGCAGAGATCGGCAACAGCCCCAGCATTTT.

This clonotype was counted at least ten times. The rearrangement uses TRBV2 and TRBJ1-2; D is unresolved. The CDR3 consists of 13 residues. The V end lost 3 bases, the J end lost 7 bases, and 12 bases lay between the germline ends. CDR1 and CDR2 (germline): SNHLY, FYNNEI. The chain's CDR3 is CASSETKSVGYTF. The CDR3 DNA reads TGTGCCAGCAGTGAGACGAAGTCGGTTGGCTACACCTTC.